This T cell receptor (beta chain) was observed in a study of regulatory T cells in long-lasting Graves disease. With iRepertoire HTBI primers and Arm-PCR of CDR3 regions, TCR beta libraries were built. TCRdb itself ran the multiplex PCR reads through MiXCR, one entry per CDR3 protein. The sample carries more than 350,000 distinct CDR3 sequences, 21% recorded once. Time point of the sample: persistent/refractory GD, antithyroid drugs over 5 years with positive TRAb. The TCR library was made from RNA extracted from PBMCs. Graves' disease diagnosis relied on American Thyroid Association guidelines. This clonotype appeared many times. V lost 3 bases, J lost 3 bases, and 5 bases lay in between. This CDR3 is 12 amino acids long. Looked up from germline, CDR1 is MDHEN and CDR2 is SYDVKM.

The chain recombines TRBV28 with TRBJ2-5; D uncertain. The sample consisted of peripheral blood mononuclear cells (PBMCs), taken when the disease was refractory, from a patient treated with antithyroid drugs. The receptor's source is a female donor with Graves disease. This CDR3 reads CASSFLKETQYF. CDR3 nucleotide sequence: TGTGCCAGCAGTTTCTTGAAAGAGACCCAGTACTTC.